This T cell receptor beta chain derives from a study of blood T cell repertoires in COVID-19 (TCRdb year 2020). Study-level background: The collaborator samples originated in the United States, Italy and Spain and spanned the acute and convalescent phases of COVID-19. The prospective study material was composed of cDNA or gDNA derived from T cells, B-cell-depleted T cells, or PBMCs. Subjects who had been exposed to COVID-19, were actively infected with it, or had recovered from it provided the deeply sampled blood TCRbeta repertoires that made up the dataset. The repertoires were made available in a free public database intended to serve as a resource for research on the immune response to SARS-CoV-2. The samples were drawn from the first 160 participants of the ongoing ImmuneRACE study and from 1,254 subjects provided by 6 global collaborators. A de-identified subject ID, COVID-19 status, age in years and sex were almost always included in the sample metadata. HLA class I and class II types, where available, came from metadata supplied by the sample provider rather than from assay-based typing. General findings and caveats noted by the study authors: The quantity of clinical and demographic metadata differed by source and by participant and was supplied without curation.

Participants in the prospective study were enrolled through a virtual design, were aged about 18 to 100 years, and lived in 24 United States geographic areas. Cohort assignment in the prospective study relied on participant-reported clinical history from a screening survey and a study questionnaire. Exposed participants were defined as having been in contact with someone with a PCR-confirmed or clinician-diagnosed COVID-19 case within 2 weeks of study entry. Each participant in the prospective study had whole blood, serum and a nasopharyngeal or oropharyngeal swab collected by mobile phlebotomists. Prospective study participants could optionally give additional blood draws and questionnaires over a roughly two-month period. Before DNA extraction, prospective study blood samples were shipped either frozen or at room temperature. Regarding this clone: There is no known antigen for this receptor. Base-call qualities are not available, and no considerably larger clone is one nucleotide away.

The immunoSEQ Assay, a bias-controlled multiplex PCR, was used to amplify TCRbeta CDR3 regions from genomic DNA. The published analysis was carried out like this. The number of nucleated cells in each sample was estimated from the amplification of reference gene primers within the assay. Sequence reads were collapsed and filtered to measure the absolute abundance of every unique TCRbeta CDR3 rearrangement. For each sample, productive Simpson clonality was calculated as the square root of Simpson's diversity index over productive rearrangements. The table comes from immuneACCESS by way of TCRdb, which keeps in-frame sequences with V and J called. Part of the clones is missing from these tables; in studies checked, under half for an unresolved V gene and the rest for unknown reasons. The DNA was the basis for D and trimming; V, J and clone size are from that table. In all, the sample holds fewer than 300,000 clones, and about four fifths of those were seen once. The ten largest clones represent about 5% of the sample.

The CDR3, cysteine through phenylalanine, is 14 amino acids long. Of all the DNA, just the CDR3 is kept, 42 bases in frame from base 1. According to the germline V gene, CDR1 reads SNHLY and CDR2 reads FYNNEI. A distance of 9 bases separates the germline ends of V and J, which lose 1 base and 8 bases respectively. The sequence came from a man between 35 and 55 years old who had been exposed to COVID-19. The chain employs TRBV2 and TRBJ1-6, and TRBD1 may be the D gene, going by 6 matching bases. Input material: PBMCs or T cells enriched from blood (not recorded which). The DNA reads TGTGCCAGCAGTGAAGGACAGGATTATTCACCCCTCCACTTT. Its protein reads: CASSEGQDYSPLHF. Where the CDR3 stops, the reference TRBV2 and TRBJ1-6 genes take over; the full variable domain is EPEVTQTPSHQVTQMGQEVILRCVPISNHLYFYWYRQILGQKVEFLVSFYNNEISEKSEIFDDQFSVERPDGSNFTLKIRSTKLEDSAMYFCASSEGQDYSPLHFGNGTRLTVT.